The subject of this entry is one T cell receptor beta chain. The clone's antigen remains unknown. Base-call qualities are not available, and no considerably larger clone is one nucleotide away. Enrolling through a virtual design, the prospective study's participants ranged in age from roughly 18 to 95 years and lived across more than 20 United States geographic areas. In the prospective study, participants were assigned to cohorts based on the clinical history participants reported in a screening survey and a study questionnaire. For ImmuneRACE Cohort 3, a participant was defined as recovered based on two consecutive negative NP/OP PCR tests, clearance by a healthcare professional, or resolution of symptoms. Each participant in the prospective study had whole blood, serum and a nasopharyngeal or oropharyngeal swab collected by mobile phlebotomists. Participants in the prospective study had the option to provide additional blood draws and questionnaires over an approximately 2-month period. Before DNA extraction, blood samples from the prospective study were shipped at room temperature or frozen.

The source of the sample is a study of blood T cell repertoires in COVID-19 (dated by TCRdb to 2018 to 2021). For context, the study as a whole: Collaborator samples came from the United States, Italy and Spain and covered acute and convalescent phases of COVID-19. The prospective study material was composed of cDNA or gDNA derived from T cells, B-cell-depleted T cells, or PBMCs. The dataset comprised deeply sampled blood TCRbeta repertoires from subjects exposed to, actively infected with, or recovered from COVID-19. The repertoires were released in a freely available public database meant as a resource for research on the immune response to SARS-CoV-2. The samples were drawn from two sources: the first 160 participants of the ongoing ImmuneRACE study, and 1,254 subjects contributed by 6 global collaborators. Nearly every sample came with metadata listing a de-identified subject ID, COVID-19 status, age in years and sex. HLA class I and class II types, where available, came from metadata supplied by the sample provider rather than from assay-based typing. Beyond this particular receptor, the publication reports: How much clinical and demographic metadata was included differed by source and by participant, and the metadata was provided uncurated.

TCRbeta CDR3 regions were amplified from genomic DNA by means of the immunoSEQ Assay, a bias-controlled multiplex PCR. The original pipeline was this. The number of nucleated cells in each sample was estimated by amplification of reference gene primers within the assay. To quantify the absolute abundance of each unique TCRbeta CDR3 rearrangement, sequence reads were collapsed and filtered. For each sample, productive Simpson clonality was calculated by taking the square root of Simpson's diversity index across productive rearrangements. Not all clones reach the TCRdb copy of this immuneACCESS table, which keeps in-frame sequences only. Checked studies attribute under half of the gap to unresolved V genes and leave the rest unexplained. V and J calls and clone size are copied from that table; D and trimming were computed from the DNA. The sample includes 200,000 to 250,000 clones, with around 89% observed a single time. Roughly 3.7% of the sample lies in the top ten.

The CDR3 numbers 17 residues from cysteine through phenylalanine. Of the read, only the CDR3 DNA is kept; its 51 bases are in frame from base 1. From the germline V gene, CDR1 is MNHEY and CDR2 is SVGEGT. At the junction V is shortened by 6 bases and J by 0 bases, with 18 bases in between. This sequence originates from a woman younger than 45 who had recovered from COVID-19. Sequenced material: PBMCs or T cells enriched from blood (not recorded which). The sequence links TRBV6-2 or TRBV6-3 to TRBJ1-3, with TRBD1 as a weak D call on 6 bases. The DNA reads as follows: TGTGCCAGCAGCCGCGGACAGCGAGCCTACTCTGGAAACACCATATATTTT. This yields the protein CASSRGQRAYSGNTIYF.